This TCR beta chain was recovered during a study of blood T cells in healthy people across ages. Whole-study findings and limits: No one knew whether donors had CMV, which possibly confounded expanded clonotype changes. Unsorted PBMC material precluded a definitive naive versus antigen-experienced comparison.

A note on this clonotype: Its antigen is not identified.

Each donor gave 9.5 to 10 milliliters of peripheral blood. Primed by a sample-barcoded 5' primer and a J-beta primer mix, a second PCR proceeded for 7 to 11 cycles. Each CDR3 protein gets one entry after TCRdb re-called the 5' RACE reads with MiXCR. Of fewer than 2,000,000 distinct CDR3 sequences listed, about 39% are singletons. The CDR3 contains 14 residues. The germline V gene has CDR1 MNHEY and CDR2 SVGEGT. J gave up 10 bases and V 10 bases, and 9 bases lay outside the gene matches. This clonotype originated in a human donor in good health. Sample: blood. The chain uses TRBV6-2 or TRBV6-3 and TRBJ2-1, with TRBD2 identical over 14 bases. As DNA, the CDR3 is TGTGCCACTTCGACTAGCGGGGGGGTGGTCGAGCAGTTCTTC. Protein sequence: CATSTSGGVVEQFF.